This TCR beta chain was captured by sequencing in a study of blood T cell repertoires in COVID-19. V lost 9 bases, J lost 2 bases, and 17 bases lay in between. Germline-derived CDR1 and CDR2 are MDHEN and SYDVKM. The CDR3 spans 14 residues. In the original workflow: The authors estimated nucleated cell counts from reference gene primer amplification. Assay used: immunoSEQ multiplex PCR; TCRdb lists only in-frame clones, some missing. V, J and clone size are those of that table, while D and trimming were read from the DNA. The repertoire holds around 240,000 clones, with approximately 83% as singletons. What the recovered Cohort 3 donors had was two negative PCRs, clearance, or symptom resolution.

The chain couples TRBV28 to TRBJ2-7; D gene unclear. The TCR was taken from a woman aged 45-65 years who had recovered from COVID-19. The sample comprised PBMCs or T cells enriched from blood (not recorded which). The CDR3 region has the DNA TGTGCCAGTTCACTCTCCCGGTACCCCTACGAGCAGTACTTC. Its protein product is CASSLSRYPYEQYF.